The 22 T cell receptor beta chains reported below all come from one sample, sequenced in a study of T cell responses to AZD1222 COVID-19 vaccine. Measured with immunoSEQ multiplex PCR; TCRdb has only the in-frame clones, and not every one. The sample carries 150,000 to 200,000 clones, 90% to 95% recorded once. The sample in question was peripheral blood, obtained on day 0 of AZD1222 vaccination. The receptors shown here come from an adult in good health.

The chain carries TRBV7-6 and TRBJ2-5, with D possibly matching TRBD1 (6 bases). Germline V CDR1 and CDR2: SGHVS, FNYEAQ. CDR3 length: 14 residues. With 5 bases removed from V and 3 bases from J, the gap between germline ends came to 13 bases. The CDR3 region is CASSQWTDKETQYF. CDR3 nucleotide sequence: TGTGCCAGCAGCCAATGGACAGACAAAGAGACCCAGTACTTC.

The CDR3 here is CASSLEWGVRYEQYF. CDR3 sequence (DNA): TGTGCCAGCAGTTTAGAGTGGGGGGTTAGGTACGAGCAGTACTTC. The chain links TRBV27 to TRBJ2-7; D possibly corresponds to TRBD2 (6 bases). V lost 2 bases to trimming and J lost 4 bases, with 15 bases between them. Per germline, CDR1 MNHEY and CDR2 SMNVEV (reference sequence). The CDR3 loop spans 15 amino acids.

The chain recombines TRBV11-3 with TRBJ2-5, with D tentatively TRBD1 (6 bases). Germline lookup yields CDR1 SGHNT and CDR2 YENEEA. The V end was cut by 5 bases, the J end by 0 bases, with 13 bases between. This CDR3 has 15 amino acids. The CDR3 nucleotides are TGTGCCAGCAGCGCTGGGGGCAGGAACCAAGAGACCCAGTACTTC. It encodes CASSAGGRNQETQYF.

The chain links TRBV10-2 to TRBJ1-4; the D is unclear. The V gene's germline CDR1 is WSHSY and CDR2 SAAADI. The CDR3 is 13 residues long. Between the trimmed V and J ends, which lost 3 bases and 8 bases, there was a span of 10 bases. This CDR3 is CASSERWPEKLFF. The CDR3 DNA follows: TGCGCCAGCAGTGAAAGGTGGCCCGAAAAACTGTTTTTT.

The chain couples TRBV6-5 to TRBJ2-1; no reliable D call. The V gene lost 2 bases and the J gene lost 1 base, with 6 bases spanning the gap. Germline V gives CDR1 MNHEY, CDR2 SVGAGI. The CDR3 totals 14 residues. The CDR3 region has the DNA TGTGCCAGCAGTTACACAAAGTCCTACAATGAGCAGTTCTTC. It translates to CASSYTKSYNEQFF.

As regards this clone: This sample also contains other DNA sequences that code for the same CDR3. The CDR3, as DNA: TGTGCCAGCAGCGTCGGCAGGCCCTATAATTCACCCCTCCACTTT. Residues: CASSVGRPYNSPLHF. This chain connects TRBV9 to TRBJ1-6; D not certain. V was trimmed by 2 bases and J by 2 bases, leaving 8 bases between them. Germline V gives CDR1 SGDLS, CDR2 YYNGEE. The CDR3 runs 15 residues. The full variable domain, its missing parts supplied by reference TRBV9 and TRBJ1-6, is DSGVTQTPKHLITATGQRVTLRCSPRSGDLSVYWYQQSLDQGLQFLIQYYNGEERAKGNILERFSAQQFPDLHSELNLSSLELGDSALYFCASSVGRPYNSPLHFGNGTRLTVT.

This clone was seen once. The V call is TRBV27, the J call TRBJ2-1; TRBD2 agrees at 13 bases. CDR1 is MNHEY and CDR2 is SMNVEV in the germline V gene (reference sequence). The CDR3 length is 14 residues. The J segment lost 9 bases and the V segment lost 6 bases, leaving 5 bases of the junction unmatched. The CDR3, as DNA: TGTGCCAGCAGCCCCAGGACTAGCGGGAGTGAGCAGTTCTTC. It translates to CASSPRTSGSEQFF.

CDR3: CASRARGGIDQPQHF. In DNA, the CDR3 is TGTGCCAGTAGGGCGAGGGGAGGGATAGATCAGCCCCAGCATTTT. The chain has TRBV19 and TRBJ1-5; possible D gene TRBD1, 5 bases. This CDR3 comprises 15 residues. V was trimmed by 6 bases and J by 5 bases, leaving 17 bases between them. Per germline, CDR1 LNHDA and CDR2 SQIVND (reference sequence).

The chain couples TRBV28 to TRBJ1-2; D not certain. This CDR3 is 11 amino acids long. Trimming took 3 bases from V and 8 from J, leaving 7 bases between them. Germline-derived CDR1 and CDR2 are MDHEN and SYDVKM. The CDR3 region has the DNA TGTGCCAGCAGTTTGTACAGCGGCTACACCTTC. Its translation is CASSLYSGYTF.

The chain couples TRBV6-5 to TRBJ1-4; 9 positions match TRBD1. The CDR3 runs 14 residues. Germline CDR1 and CDR2: MNHEY and SVGAGI. Trimming removed 6 bases from V and 8 bases from J; junction bases left unmatched: 7. The CDR3 DNA is TGTGCCAGCAGGGCACAGGGGGCAGGAGAAAAACTGTTTTTT. It yields the protein CASRAQGAGEKLFF.

This clone was counted a single time. The chain combines TRBV4-2 with TRBJ2-7; 14 bases map to TRBD2. CDR3 length: 17 amino acids. The germline V gene has CDR1 LGHNA and CDR2 YNFKEQ. V was pared by 3 bases and J by 1 base, with 5 bases of the junction left unmatched. The CDR3 region has the DNA TGTGCCAGCAGCCAGTTGACTAGCGGGGGGGGTTCCTACGAGCAGTACTTC. Protein: CASSQLTSGGGSYEQYF.

This chain links TRBV6-4 with TRBJ2-3, with 11 bases lining up with TRBD2. V shed 1 base, J shed 4 bases, and the junction held 1 base outside the gene matches. The CDR3 has 15 residues. CDR1 and CDR2 from the germline V gene are MRHNA and SNTAGT. CDR3 sequence: CASSDLAGGPDTQYF. The DNA for the CDR3 is TGTGCCAGCAGTGACTTAGCGGGAGGGCCAGATACGCAGTATTTT.

The chain is built from TRBV5-5 and TRBJ1-1, with no clear D. The CDR3 has 14 amino acids. V lost 2 bases, J lost 3 bases, and 11 bases lay in between. Per germline, CDR1 SGHKS and CDR2 YYEKEE (reference sequence). The CDR3 reads CASSLRVLDTEAFF. CDR3 DNA: TGTGCCAGCAGCTTAAGGGTTCTGGACACTGAAGCTTTCTTT. The entire variable domain, with the rest obtained from reference TRBV5-5 and TRBJ1-1, is as follows: DAGVTQSPTHLIKTRGQQVTLRCSPISGHKSVSWYQQVLGQGPQFIFQYYEKEERGRGNFPDRFSARQFPNYSSELNVNALLLGDSALYLCASSLRVLDTEAFFGQGTRLTVV.

V is TRBV13 and J is TRBJ1-5; TRBD1 is a possible D gene (5 bases). There are 14 residues in the CDR3. V lost 8 bases and J lost 6, with 17 bases in between. CDR1 is PRHDT and CDR2 is FYEKMQ in the germline V gene (reference sequence). This chain's CDR3 is CASGGDGSSQPQHF. For the CDR3, the DNA is TGTGCCAGCGGAGGGGATGGGTCCTCTCAGCCCCAGCATTTT.

This sequence joins TRBV3-1 (or the pseudogene TRBV3-2) and TRBJ1-2; a weak D match, TRBD1 (5 bases). The CDR3 sequence is 14 residues long. V lost 4 bases and J lost 4, with 13 bases in between. Germline V CDR1 and CDR2: LGHDT, YNNKEL (reference sequence). CDR3 coding DNA: TGTGCCAGCAGCCGACAAAAAGGGGTCTATGGCTACACCTTC. This sequence encodes CASSRQKGVYGYTF.

This clone occurred a few times. The rearrangement joins TRBV7-9 to TRBJ1-3; TRBD1 aligns across 7 bases. CDR1 and CDR2 (germline): SEHNR, FQNEAQ (reference sequence). The CDR3 is 16 amino acids. J lost 0 bases, V lost 4 bases, and 6 bases had no gene match. The CDR3 region is CASSYGQDYSGNTIYF. DNA for the CDR3: TGTGCCAGCAGCTACGGACAGGACTACTCTGGAAACACCATATATTTT.

The V call is TRBV2, the J call TRBJ1-6; tentative D call: TRBD1 (6 bases). Trimming removed 5 bases from V and 4 bases from J, with 12 bases in between. Per the germline V gene, CDR1 is SNHLY and CDR2 is FYNNEI. The CDR3 covers 15 residues. CDR3 residues: CASSSGQTYNSPLHF. Written as DNA, the CDR3 is TGTGCCAGCAGTTCCGGACAGACTTATAATTCACCCCTCCACTTT.

The rearrangement links TRBV5-4 to TRBJ1-6; 7 positions agree with TRBD1. Looked up from germline, CDR1 is SGHNT and CDR2 is YYREEE (reference sequence). This CDR3 is 15 amino acids long. V lost 4 bases to trimming and J lost 7 bases; unmatched junction nucleotides: 8. CDR3 in amino acids: CASSPVTGWNSPLHF. The DNA for the CDR3 is TGTGCCAGCAGCCCTGTGACAGGGTGGAATTCACCCCTCCACTTT.

V and J are TRBV5-1 and TRBJ1-1; D remains ambiguous. Per the germline V gene, CDR1 is SGHRS and CDR2 is YFSETQ. V lost 0 bases to trimming and J lost 6 bases, with 21 bases between them. The CDR3 loop spans 17 amino acids. CDR3 protein: CASSLGGTTMAGAEAFF. In DNA, the CDR3 is TGCGCCAGCAGCTTGGGAGGAACAACTATGGCAGGCGCTGAAGCTTTCTTT.

V usage is TRBV5-4 and J usage is TRBJ1-3, with a weak D call TRBD1 (5 bases). V was trimmed by 4 bases and J by 2 bases, leaving 13 bases between them. Germline CDR1 reads SGHNT; CDR2 reads YYREEE (reference sequence). The CDR3 is 15 residues long. The CDR3 DNA follows: TGTGCCAGCAGCAGAGGGGAGATAACTGGAAACACCATATATTTT. Translation gives CASSRGEITGNTIYF.

The V call is TRBV2, the J call TRBJ1-2, with TRBD1 identical over 7 bases. In germline, CDR1 is SNHLY, CDR2 FYNNEI. The CDR3 length is 15 residues. After removal of 6 bases from V and 4 bases from J, the junction contained 11 bases not matched to a gene. The CDR3 region has the DNA TGTGCCAGCAGCCCTCCAGGGGGATTTTCCTATGGCTACACCTTC. It yields the protein CASSPPGGFSYGYTF.

This sequence joins TRBV5-4 and TRBJ2-1, with TRBD2 identical over 9 bases. The CDR3 has 12 amino acids. CDR1 is SGHNT, CDR2 YYREEE, per germline (reference sequence). Trimming removed 5 bases from V and 6 bases from J; junction bases left unmatched: 0. CDR3 nucleotides: TGTGCCAGCAGGGGACTAGCCAATGAGCAGTTCTTC. Protein: CASRGLANEQFF.